This T cell receptor (beta chain) was observed in a study of blood T cell repertoires in COVID-19. Study as a whole: The United States, Italy and Spain provided the acute and convalescent COVID-19 samples. The analysed material was cDNA or gDNA that came from T cells, B-cell-depleted T cells, or PBMCs.

Sequenced by immunoSEQ multiplex PCR; TCRdb stores in-frame clones only, minus some. The data show roughly 250,000 clones, 88% seen once. Sample: peripheral blood. The clonotype comes from a woman aged 40 to 50 who had recovered from COVID-19.

For the CDR3, the DNA is TGTGCCAGCAGCTTAGGGACTAGCGGATACGAGCAGTACTTC. It translates to CASSLGTSGYEQYF. This rearrangement joins TRBV13 to TRBJ2-7, with TRBD2 matching 9 bases. This CDR3 region has 14 residues. V trimming: 0 bases; J trimming: 4 bases; junction bases outside the gene matches: 1. The germline V gene has CDR1 PRHDT and CDR2 FYEKMQ (reference sequence).